One sample yielded the 17 T cell receptor beta chains listed below, sequenced in a study of blood T cell repertoires in COVID-19. Clones were sequenced by immunoSEQ multiplex PCR, and TCRdb holds only the in-frame ones, with some missing. The repertoire holds approximately 330,000 clones, 90% seen once, with roughly 1% in the top ten. The material sequenced was peripheral blood. The receptor source for this set is a middle-aged woman with COVID-19, enrolled during active disease.

Comments on this clone: One end of the junction fails to match germline, which may point to a read error. This sequence joins TRBV12-3 or TRBV12-4 and TRBJ1-5; the D gene is possibly TRBD1 (6 bases). CDR3 length: 11 amino acids. The CDR3 loop reads CASSFGQRQHF. CDR3 in DNA: TGTGCCAGCAGTTTCGGACAGCGCCAGCATTTT.

The rearrangement uses TRBV5-4 and TRBJ2-1, with D tentatively TRBD2 (5 bases). CDR3 length: 14 amino acids. Trimming took off 1 base at V and 7 bases at J, with 12 bases between the two ends. Germline V lookup: CDR1 SGHNT, CDR2 YYREEE (reference sequence). The CDR3 DNA reads TGTGCCAGCAGCTTGCCACGGGGTGAGAATGAGCAGTTCTTC. As protein: CASSLPRGENEQFF. The variable domain in full, with the rest retrieved from reference TRBV5-4 and TRBJ2-1, is ETGVTQSPTHLIKTRGQQVTLRCSSQSGHNTVSWYQQALGQGPQFIFQYYREEENGRGNFPPRFSGLQFPNYSSELNVNALELDDSALYLCASSLPRGENEQFFGPGTRLTVL.

This clone was recorded once. This chain connects TRBV10-3 to TRBJ1-3; D perhaps matches TRBD1 (6 bases). Looked up from germline, CDR1 is ENHRY and CDR2 is SYGVKD. CDR3 length equals 15 residues. The V gene lost 6 bases and the J gene lost 0 bases, with 12 bases spanning the gap. Here the CDR3 DNA reads TGTGCCATCAGGGGGGCGGGAGACTCTGGAAACACCATATATTTT. This gives the protein CAIRGAGDSGNTIYF.

This clone was recorded once. The chain uses TRBV7-2 and TRBJ2-5, with 8 bases identical to TRBD2. The germline V gene has CDR1 SGHTA and CDR2 FQGNSA. The CDR3 runs 16 residues. After removal of 1 base from V and 5 bases from J, the junction contained 9 bases not matched to a gene. CDR3 sequence reads: CASSLGGSGSTETQYF. DNA of the CDR3: TGTGCCAGCAGCTTAGGAGGCAGCGGGAGTACGGAGACCCAGTACTTC.

The chain carries TRBV28 and TRBJ1-5; D unclear. Germline V gives CDR1 MDHEN, CDR2 SYDVKM. V was pared by 8 bases and J by 3 bases, with 11 bases between. The CDR3 covers 13 residues. This chain's CDR3 is CASGTVVNQPQHF. CDR3 nucleotides: TGTGCCAGCGGTACAGTGGTCAATCAGCCCCAGCATTTT.

The chain recombines TRBV5-4 with TRBJ1-1, with 9 bases fitting TRBD1. This CDR3 is built from 17 residues. Germline CDR1 reads SGHNT; CDR2 reads YYREEE (reference sequence). Trimming at V came to 0 bases and at J to 0 bases, leaving 6 bases not matched to a gene. The CDR3 protein is CASSLEQGAIMNTEAFF. The CDR3 DNA follows: TGTGCCAGCAGCTTGGAACAGGGGGCTATCATGAACACTGAAGCTTTCTTT. Together with reference TRBV5-4 and TRBJ1-1, the CDR3 gives the full variable domain: ETGVTQSPTHLIKTRGQQVTLRCSSQSGHNTVSWYQQALGQGPQFIFQYYREEENGRGNFPPRFSGLQFPNYSSELNVNALELDDSALYLCASSLEQGAIMNTEAFFGQGTRLTVV.

The chain combines TRBV4-2 with TRBJ1-5; 10 bases are shared with TRBD1. Trimming at V came to 1 base and at J to 1 base, leaving 13 bases not matched to a gene. The CDR3 is made up of 20 amino acids. Germline assignment: CDR1 LGHNA and CDR2 YNFKEQ. DNA of the CDR3: TGTGCCAGCAGCCAAGTATCAGGGACAGGGGTTGGGTCGAGCAATCAGCCCCAGCATTTT. Protein: CASSQVSGTGVGSSNQPQHF.

The genes are TRBV6-5 and TRBJ1-6; no reliable D call. V was trimmed by 8 bases and J by 0 bases, leaving 8 bases between them. Germline loops: CDR1 MNHEY, CDR2 SVGAGI. The CDR3 is 14 amino acids. The CDR3 DNA sequence: TGTGCCAGCCGCCCGAGCTCCTATAATTCACCCCTCCACTTT. Its translation is CASRPSSYNSPLHF.

The genes are TRBV6-2 or TRBV6-3 and TRBJ1-5, with 10 bases that match TRBD1. Germline CDR1 reads MNHEY; CDR2 reads SVGEGT. The ends lost 5 bases at V and 11 bases at J; junction bases unmatched: 15. The CDR3 totals 16 residues. CDR3 nucleotides: TGTGCCAGCAGTCTAAGACAGGGGGCATCATATTCGGCCCAGCATTTT. Translation gives CASSLRQGASYSAQHF.

The chain recombines TRBV28 with TRBJ2-5; weak D call: TRBD2 (7 bases). CDR1 is MDHEN and CDR2 is SYDVKM in the germline V gene. This CDR3 spans 18 amino acids. V shed 6 bases and J shed 1 base, with 24 bases lying between them. The CDR3 region has the DNA TGTGCCAGCAGCCCCGGCCAAGGGGGAGGGGGGCTCCAAGAGACCCAGTACTTC. It specifies CASSPGQGGGGLQETQYF.

The CDR3 protein is CASSQRTVSGARAEKLFF. The CDR3 region has the DNA TGCGCCAGCAGCCAACGGACAGTCAGCGGGGCTCGGGCTGAAAAACTGTTTTTT. This chain connects TRBV4-1 to TRBJ1-4; D is possibly TRBD1 (6 bases). Germline-derived CDR1 and CDR2 are MGHRA and YSYEKL. The CDR3 loop spans 18 amino acids. Trimming took off 2 bases at V and 7 bases at J, with 23 bases between the two ends.

The chain employs TRBV3-1 (or the pseudogene TRBV3-2) and TRBJ2-7, with a possible D match to TRBD2 (5 bases). The germline gives CDR1 LGHDT, CDR2 YNNKEL (reference sequence). The V and J ends lost 4 bases and 1 base respectively, with 8 bases between them. CDR3 length: 13 amino acids. CDR3 sequence reads: CASSRGFSYEQYF. DNA for the CDR3: TGTGCCAGCAGCCGAGGGTTTTCCTACGAGCAGTACTTC.

The chain joins TRBV4-3 to TRBJ1-2; maybe TRBD1 (6 bases). The CDR3 contains 15 residues. Germline values: CDR1 LGHNA, CDR2 YSLEER. Trimming cost V 0 bases and J 2 bases, with 10 bases left between them. In DNA form, the CDR3 reads TGCGCCAGCAGCCAAGATGGACAGACCAACTATGGCTACACCTTC. It encodes CASSQDGQTNYGYTF.

The chain is built from TRBV7-2 and TRBJ1-4; perhaps TRBD1 as D (5 bases). Trimming took off 5 bases at V and 8 bases at J, with 21 bases between the two ends. The germline CDR1 and CDR2 sequences are SGHTA and FQGNSA. The length of the CDR3 is 16 residues. CDR3 amino acids: CASSPRSGGGREKLFF. Here the CDR3 DNA reads TGTGCCAGCAGCCCGAGGTCCGGGGGAGGGCGGGAAAAACTGTTTTTT.

The V call is TRBV7-6, the J call TRBJ2-3; 7 bases are shared with TRBD1. CDR1 SGHVS and CDR2 FNYEAQ come from the germline V gene. The junction had 7 bases not matched to a gene; V was cut back by 5 bases and J by 2 bases. The CDR3 runs 15 residues. CDR3 nucleotides: TGTGCCAGCAGCCCAAGGACAGGAGCCACAGATACGCAGTATTTT. This translates into CASSPRTGATDTQYF.

The chain carries TRBV6-5 and TRBJ1-1; TRBD1 aligns across 7 bases. The CDR3 totals 14 residues. Germline V gene data show CDR1 as MNHEY and CDR2 as SVGAGI. Trimming removed 6 bases from V and 1 base from J; junction bases left unmatched: 5. CDR3 amino acids: CASRRGQANTEAFF. CDR3 nucleotide sequence: TGTGCCAGCAGGCGAGGACAGGCGAACACTGAAGCTTTCTTT.

The chain links TRBV7-3 to TRBJ1-6; D remains unclear. The CDR3 totals 14 residues. Germline values: CDR1 SGHTA, CDR2 FQGTGA. The V gene lost 1 base and the J gene lost 6 bases, with 7 bases spanning the gap. CDR3 sequence: CASSLRAANSPLHF. DNA for the CDR3: TGTGCCAGCAGCTTAAGGGCAGCTAATTCACCCCTCCACTTT. The variable domain in full, with the rest retrieved from reference TRBV7-3 and TRBJ1-6, is GAGVSQTPSNKVTEKGKYVELRCDPISGHTALYWYRQSLGQGPEFLIYFQGTGAADDSGLPNDRFFAVRPEGSVSTLKIQRTERGDSAVYLCASSLRAANSPLHFGNGTRLTVT.